Listed here are 29 T cell receptor beta chains from one sample, sequenced in a study of OX40 agonist ivuxolimab in advanced cancers. TCRdb's copy holds only in-frame clones and misses some; the assay was immunoSEQ multiplex PCR. Here the sample spans approximately 70,000 clones, around nine tenths being singletons. Material: CD4+ or CD8+ T cells sorted from blood, obtained in a trial of the OX40 agonist ivuxolimab. The receptors originated from an adult with an advanced solid tumor such as melanoma, head and neck, liver or kidney cancer.

V is TRBV7-9 and J is TRBJ2-2; 12 nucleotides match TRBD2. V was clipped by 4 bases and J by 5 bases; unmatched bases: 8. The CDR3 totals 17 residues. Germline CDR1 is SEHNR and CDR2 is FQNEAQ (reference sequence). DNA for the CDR3: TGTGCCAGCAGCTCGACTAGCGGGAGTTTGGGAACCGGGGAGCTGTTTTTT. Translated, it gives CASSSTSGSLGTGELFF.

The chain carries TRBV19 and TRBJ2-2; a weak D match, TRBD1 (5 bases). The CDR3 sequence is 14 residues long. The germline V and J ends were trimmed by 8 bases and 0 bases, with 10 bases remaining between them. Germline CDR1 and CDR2: LNHDA and SQIVND (reference sequence). The CDR3, as DNA: TGTGCCAGTTCGGACACCCCGAACACCGGGGAGCTGTTTTTT. This encodes CASSDTPNTGELFF.

This clone was observed a single time. The V call is TRBV29-1, the J call TRBJ2-3; D is perhaps TRBD1 or TRBD2 (5 bases each). The CDR3 loop spans 14 amino acids. Germline CDR1 is SQVTM and CDR2 is ANQGSEA. Trimming took off 8 bases at V and 3 bases at J, with 18 bases between the two ends. The CDR3 loop is CSPLFLGGTDTQYF. DNA of the CDR3: TGCAGCCCTCTGTTTCTTGGGGGTACAGATACGCAGTATTTT.

The V call is TRBV28, the J call TRBJ2-1; 7 bases align to TRBD2. V shed 3 bases and J 8 bases; nucleotides not matched to a gene: 13. The CDR3 length is 16 residues. The germline gives CDR1 MDHEN, CDR2 SYDVKM. The CDR3 spells CASSFSRAGGRDEQFF. CDR3 DNA: TGTGCCAGCAGTTTTAGTAGGGCCGGAGGGAGGGATGAGCAGTTCTTC.

The CDR3 sequence is CASSSTGTSYEQYF. The DNA for the CDR3 is TGTGCCAGCAGTTCGACAGGGACTAGCTACGAGCAGTACTTC. The gene calls are TRBV6-5 and TRBJ2-7; D possibly corresponds to TRBD2 (8 bases). The CDR3 spans 14 residues. Trimming took off 4 bases at V and 3 bases at J, with 13 bases between the two ends. CDR1 and CDR2 from the germline V gene are MNHEY and SVGAGI.

This sequence joins TRBV5-6 and TRBJ2-1; no clear D. The CDR3 loop spans 14 amino acids. CDR1 SGHDT and CDR2 YYEEEE come from the germline V gene. Trimming removed 6 bases from V and 4 bases from J, with 14 bases in between. CDR3 bases: TGTGCCAGCACCCGGTTGTGGGAATACAATGAGCAGTTCTTC. This gives the protein CASTRLWEYNEQFF.

This chain uses TRBV4-2 with TRBJ2-7, with D possibly TRBD1 on 5 matching bases. The CDR3 spans 13 residues. The ends were cut back, 2 bases at V and 5 bases at J, with 10 bases in the middle. CDR1 and CDR2 (germline): LGHNA, YNFKEQ. In DNA form, the CDR3 reads TGTGCCAGCAGCCAAATTTCCAGGGACGAGCAGTACTTC. Its protein is CASSQISRDEQYF.

The chain uses TRBV29-1 and TRBJ1-1; the match to TRBD1 covers 7 bases. After removal of 6 bases from V and 0 bases from J, the junction contained 4 bases not matched to a gene. The CDR3 sequence is 13 residues long. CDR1 is SQVTM and CDR2 is ANQGSEA in the germline V gene. CDR3 loop: CSVLGQMNTEAFF. The CDR3 coding sequence is TGCAGCGTGTTGGGACAGATGAACACTGAAGCTTTCTTT.

V and J are TRBV6-6 and TRBJ2-1, with 7 bases that match TRBD1. The CDR3 has 10 residues. The germline V gene has CDR1 MNHNY and CDR2 SVGAGI (reference sequence). J gave up 13 bases and V 8 bases, and 5 bases lay outside the gene matches. CDR3 protein: CASGDRDQFF. The CDR3 DNA sequence: TGTGCCAGCGGTGACAGGGATCAGTTCTTC.

V usage is TRBV5-1 and J usage is TRBJ1-2; the D gene is possibly TRBD1 (5 bases). V shed 3 bases and J shed 5 bases, with 20 bases lying between them. The germline gives CDR1 SGHRS, CDR2 YFSETQ. The CDR3 runs 16 residues. The CDR3 here is CASSSEPTGIQYGYTF. Written as DNA, the CDR3 is TGCGCCAGCAGCTCAGAACCCACAGGAATTCAGTATGGCTACACCTTC.

This clone was seen a single time. V usage is TRBV15 and J usage is TRBJ2-7; 7 nucleotides align to TRBD1. The CDR3 runs to 14 residues. Germline V gene sequence: CDR1 LNHNV, CDR2 YYDKDF (reference sequence). The J segment lost 4 bases and the V segment lost 6 bases, leaving 9 bases of the junction unmatched. CDR3 sequence: CATRSRTGSYEQYF. CDR3 nucleotide sequence: TGTGCCACCAGGAGTCGGACAGGTAGTTACGAGCAGTACTTC.

V and J are TRBV2 and TRBJ2-2; TRBD2 aligns across 8 bases. Losses at the gene ends were 7 bases for V and 0 bases for J; bases not matched to a gene: 4. This CDR3 comprises 15 residues. CDR1 is SNHLY and CDR2 is FYNNEI in the germline V gene. The DNA of the CDR3 is TGTGCCAGCATGGGACTAGGATCGAACACCGGGGAGCTGTTTTTT. Translation: CASMGLGSNTGELFF.

V gene TRBV7-9 combines with J gene TRBJ2-1, with no clear D. The CDR3 is made up of 17 amino acids. Trimming shortened V by 4 bases and J by 0 bases, and 16 bases separated the two germline ends. The V gene's germline CDR1 is SEHNR and CDR2 FQNEAQ (reference sequence). The CDR3 coding sequence is TGTGCCAGCAGCTCAACTCTTACTATCAGCTCCTACAATGAGCAGTTCTTC. This sequence encodes CASSSTLTISSYNEQFF.

The J gene is TRBJ2-1, the V gene TRBV28; 9 nucleotides match TRBD2. The CDR3 length is 15 residues. V lost 4 bases, J lost 4 bases, and 5 bases stayed unmatched. The germline CDR1 and CDR2 sequences are MDHEN and SYDVKM. The CDR3 here is CASSSPGLAYNEQFF. The CDR3 nucleotides are TGTGCCAGCAGTTCCCCGGGACTAGCTTACAATGAGCAGTTCTTC.

V gene TRBV6-5 combines with J gene TRBJ1-5; TRBD1 is a possible D gene (5 bases). The CDR3 consists of 16 residues. Germline values: CDR1 MNHEY, CDR2 SVGAGI. Trimming removed 4 bases from V and 4 bases from J, with 17 bases in between. CDR3 nucleotide sequence: TGTGCCAGCAGTTTACAGGTTTCCGGTAAAAATCAGCCCCAGCATTTT. Translation gives CASSLQVSGKNQPQHF.

This chain uses TRBV10-1 with TRBJ2-5; tentatively, D is TRBD1 or TRBD2 (6 bases each). Trimming cost V 1 base and J 3 bases, with 15 bases left between them. The CDR3 consists of 16 residues. CDR1 is WNHNN, CDR2 SYGVQD, per germline (reference sequence). The CDR3: CASSEFRGRFEETQYF. For the CDR3, the DNA is TGCGCCAGCAGTGAGTTCCGGGGGCGCTTCGAAGAGACCCAGTACTTC.

The chain employs TRBV5-8 and TRBJ2-3; TRBD2 aligns across 14 bases. Germline CDR1 is SGHTS and CDR2 is YDEGEE. CDR3 length: 18 amino acids. V was clipped by 4 bases and J by 6 bases; unmatched bases: 13. The CDR3 DNA is TGTGCCAGCAGCAAGACTAGCGGGAGGGCCTTTTATATGGATACGCAGTATTTT. Translation gives CASSKTSGRAFYMDTQYF.

This clone was seen just once. The CDR3 nucleotides are TGTGCCAGCAGCTCCGGGACTCAAGGGGAAGCTTTCTTT. This translates into CASSSGTQGEAFF. This sequence joins TRBV4-2 and TRBJ1-1; maybe TRBD1 (5 bases). CDR3 length: 13 amino acids. Germline CDR1 and CDR2: LGHNA and YNFKEQ. V lost 5 bases, J lost 8 bases, and 15 bases lay in between.

The V gene is TRBV27, the J gene TRBJ2-1, with D possibly being TRBD1 or TRBD2 (5 bases each). Trimming took off 3 bases at V and 9 bases at J, with 18 bases between the two ends. The germline V gene encodes CDR1 MNHEY and CDR2 SMNVEV (reference sequence). CDR3 length: 15 residues. The CDR3 here is CASSFSVKGDREQFF. CDR3 sequence (DNA): TGTGCCAGCAGTTTCTCAGTGAAAGGGGACCGTGAGCAGTTCTTC.

The chain employs TRBV5-6 and TRBJ2-5; D not certain. V shed 5 bases and J shed 5 bases, with 13 bases lying between them. This CDR3 region has 13 residues. The germline CDR1 and CDR2 sequences are SGHDT and YYEEEE. CDR3 coding DNA: TGTGCCAGCAGGACTTGGGGATCTGAGACCCAGTACTTC. Translated, it gives CASRTWGSETQYF.

The chain carries TRBV19 and TRBJ2-7; maybe TRBD2 (5 bases). Germline CDR1 LNHDA, CDR2 SQIVND (reference sequence). The CDR3 loop spans 15 amino acids. The germline V and J ends were trimmed by 6 bases and 2 bases, with 17 bases remaining between them. The CDR3 loop reads CASSRIFEGPYEQYF. In nucleotides, the CDR3 is TGTGCCAGTAGCCGAATTTTTGAGGGTCCCTACGAGCAGTACTTC.

J is TRBJ1-6 and V is TRBV10-3, with TRBD1 identical over 9 bases. V was clipped by 6 bases and J by 8 bases; unmatched bases: 5. The length of the CDR3 is 14 residues. In germline, CDR1 is ENHRY, CDR2 SYGVKD. CDR3 in DNA: TGTGCCATCAGCGACGGGACAGGGTATTCACCCCTCCACTTT. It encodes CAISDGTGYSPLHF.

The chain has TRBV19 and TRBJ2-1, with TRBD2 matching over 7 bases. The junction had 2 bases not matched to a gene; V was cut back by 3 bases and J by 0 bases. The CDR3 totals 15 residues. Germline CDR1 and CDR2: LNHDA and SQIVND (reference sequence). CDR3 DNA sequence: TGTGCCAGTAGTATGGGGGAGGGCTCCTACAATGAGCAGTTCTTC. This gives the protein CASSMGEGSYNEQFF.

The rearrangement uses TRBV6-5 and TRBJ1-1; D is undetermined. Germline assignment: CDR1 MNHEY and CDR2 SVGAGI. Trimming left V 6 bases short and J 11 bases short, with 16 bases between. CDR3 length: 12 amino acids. The CDR3 spells CASRGKGYWAFF. Written as DNA, the CDR3 is TGTGCCAGCAGAGGAAAAGGGTATTGGGCTTTCTTT.

CDR3 in amino acids: CAVRDRANTEAFF. The CDR3, as DNA: TGTGCCGTCCGGGACAGGGCGAACACTGAAGCTTTCTTT. V and J are TRBV10-3 and TRBJ1-1, with 9 positions matching TRBD1. The CDR3 is 13 amino acids. In germline, CDR1 is ENHRY, CDR2 SYGVKD. Trimming cost V 11 bases and J 1 base; bases outside gene matches: 5.

This clone appeared once. The rearrangement links TRBV25-1 to TRBJ1-5, with unresolved D. The CDR3 has 13 amino acids. Germline V gene data show CDR1 as MGHDK and CDR2 as SYGVNS. Deletions cut 5 bases from V and 1 base from J, with 6 bases between. CDR3 in DNA: TGTGCCAGCAGTTTCGGCAGCAATCAGCCCCAGCATTTT. Translated, it gives CASSFGSNQPQHF.

The chain couples TRBV18 to TRBJ1-3, with D hard to call. The V gene lost 2 bases and the J gene lost 1 base, with 6 bases spanning the gap. Germline lookup yields CDR1 KGHSH and CDR2 LQKENI. The CDR3 has 14 amino acids. The CDR3 sequence is CASSPSQSGNTIYF. The CDR3 DNA reads as TGTGCCAGCTCACCAAGCCAGTCTGGAAACACCATATATTTT.

The J gene is TRBJ2-6, the V gene TRBV29-1; no definite D call. V shed 5 bases and J shed 0 bases, with 8 bases lying between them. This CDR3 is 14 amino acids long. Germline V gene lookup returns CDR1 SQVTM and CDR2 ANQGSEA. The CDR3 DNA follows: TGCAGCGTTTCTCAGGCCTCTGGGGCCAACGTCCTGACTTTC. The encoded protein is CSVSQASGANVLTF. Variable domain in full (rest from reference TRBV29-1 and TRBJ2-6): SAVISQKPSRDICQRGTSLTIQCQVDSQVTMMFWYRQQPGQSLTLIATANQGSEATYESGFVIDKFPISRPNLTFSTLTVSNMSPEDSSIYLCSVSQASGANVLTFGAGSRLTVL.

The rearrangement links TRBV6-1 to TRBJ1-1; 8 bases match TRBD1. The V segment lost 4 bases and the J segment 1 base; nucleotides outside the gene matches: 5. The CDR3 loop spans 15 amino acids. Looked up from germline, CDR1 is MNHNS and CDR2 is SASEGT. CDR3 sequence (DNA): TGTGCCAGCAGTGGAGGGGGGACAGGGAACACTGAAGCTTTCTTT. This codes for CASSGGGTGNTEAFF.